The clone carrying this TCR beta chain has just one count. Its antigen remains unidentified. The junction had 8 bases not matched to a gene; V was cut back by 6 bases and J by 6 bases. The germline CDR1 and CDR2 sequences are SNHLY and FYNNEI. CDR3 length equals 15 residues. The data stem from a study of PD-L1 blockade in urothelial cancer. Study context: Per blood sample, T cells had a median of roughly 150,000. Study-level results: Pretreatment TCR clonality in blood under the median foretold superior survival.

Assay used: immunoSEQ multiplex PCR; TCRdb lists only in-frame clones, some missing. Of around 130,000 clones listed, around 85% were seen once; the top ten hold 3.2%. Time point described: pretreatment peripheral blood. This specimen was PBMCs, taken around atezolizumab (anti-PD-L1) treatment. The clonotype comes from a man in his forties or fifties with urothelial cancer. This chain joins TRBV2 and TRBJ2-3, with 11 bases matching TRBD2. The CDR3 coding sequence is TGTGCCAGCAGGCCGGGACTAGCGGCGCCGGATACGCAGTATTTT. This encodes CASRPGLAAPDTQYF.